This TCR beta chain was identified during a study of T cell responses to AZD1222 COVID-19 vaccine. V was clipped by 4 bases and J by 2 bases, with 8 bases between them. The germline CDR1 and CDR2 sequences are SEHNR and FQNEAQ (reference sequence). This CDR3 has 14 residues. The repertoire was sequenced with immunoSEQ multiplex PCR; TCRdb's copy has only in-frame clones and lacks some. The profile shows more than 150,000 clones, more than 85% of them singletons. The clonotype comes from an adult who received the AZD1222 COVID-19 vaccine. The chain combines TRBV7-9 with TRBJ1-4; D not certain. This sample comprised peripheral blood, obtained 28 days after the second AZD1222 dose. In DNA form, the CDR3 reads TGTGCCAGCAGCTCCCATACGACTAATGAAAAACTGTTTTTT. It codes for CASSSHTTNEKLFF. Using reference TRBV7-9 and TRBJ1-4 for the parts outside the CDR3, the full variable domain is DTGVSQNPRHKITKRGQNVTFRCDPISEHNRLYWYRQTLGQGPEFLTYFQNEAQLEKSRLLSDRFSAERPKGSFSTLEIQRTEQGDSAMYLCASSSHTTNEKLFFGSGTQLSVL.